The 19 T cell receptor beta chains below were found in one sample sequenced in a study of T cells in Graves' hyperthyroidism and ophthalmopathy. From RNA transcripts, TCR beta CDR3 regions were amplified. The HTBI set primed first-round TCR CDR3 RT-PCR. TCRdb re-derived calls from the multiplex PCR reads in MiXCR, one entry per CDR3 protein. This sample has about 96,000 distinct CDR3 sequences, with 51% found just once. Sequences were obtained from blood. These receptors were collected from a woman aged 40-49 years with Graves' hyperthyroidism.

CDR3: CASSARDRGAFF. CDR3 nucleotides: TGTGCCAGCAGCGCGCGGGACAGGGGAGCTTTCTTT. The rearrangement uses TRBV3-1 and TRBJ1-1; 10 bases fit TRBD1. J gave up 10 bases and V 5 bases, and 4 bases lay outside the gene matches. CDR1 is LGHDT and CDR2 is YNNKEL in the germline V gene (reference sequence). This CDR3 region has 12 residues.

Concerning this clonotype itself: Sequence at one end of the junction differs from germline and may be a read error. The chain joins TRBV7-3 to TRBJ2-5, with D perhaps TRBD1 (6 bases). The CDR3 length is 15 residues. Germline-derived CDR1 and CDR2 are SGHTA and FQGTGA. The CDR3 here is CASGLIGQPGETQHF. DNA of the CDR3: TGTGCCAGCGGCTTAATTGGACAACCAGGGGAGACCCAGCACTTC.

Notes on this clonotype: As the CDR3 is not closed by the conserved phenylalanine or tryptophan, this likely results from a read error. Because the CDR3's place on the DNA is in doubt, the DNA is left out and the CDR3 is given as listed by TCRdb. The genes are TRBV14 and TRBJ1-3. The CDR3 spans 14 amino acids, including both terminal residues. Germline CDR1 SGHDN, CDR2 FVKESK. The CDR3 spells CASSLLDPANTVYL.

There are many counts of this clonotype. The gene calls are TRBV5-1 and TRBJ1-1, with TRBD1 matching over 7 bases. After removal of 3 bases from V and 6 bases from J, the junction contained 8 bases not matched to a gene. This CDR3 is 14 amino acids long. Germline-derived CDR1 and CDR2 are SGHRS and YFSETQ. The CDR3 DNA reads TGCGCCAGCAGCTCGTATACAGGGGTGGCTGAAGCTTTCTTT. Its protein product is CASSSYTGVAEAFF.

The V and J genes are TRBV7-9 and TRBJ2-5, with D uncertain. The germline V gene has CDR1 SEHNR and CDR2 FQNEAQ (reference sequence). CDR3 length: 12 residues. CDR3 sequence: CASWGAGETQYF. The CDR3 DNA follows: TGTGCAAGCTGGGGTGCCGGAGAGACCCAGTACTTC.

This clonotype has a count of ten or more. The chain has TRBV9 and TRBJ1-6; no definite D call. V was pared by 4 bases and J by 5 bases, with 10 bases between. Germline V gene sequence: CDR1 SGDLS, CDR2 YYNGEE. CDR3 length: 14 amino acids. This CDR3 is CASSLGRDNSPLHF. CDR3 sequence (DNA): TGTGCCAGCAGCTTGGGCCGAGATAATTCACCCCTCCACTTT.

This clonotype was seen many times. In nucleotides, the CDR3 is TGTGCCAGCAGCTTATTGGTGATTTCACCCCTCCACTTT. Its translation is CASSLLVISPLHF. The V call is TRBV7-8, the J call TRBJ1-6, with D hard to call. The CDR3 runs to 13 residues. Trimming cost V 2 bases and J 9 bases, with 8 bases left between them. Germline lookup yields CDR1 SGHVS and CDR2 FQNEAQ.

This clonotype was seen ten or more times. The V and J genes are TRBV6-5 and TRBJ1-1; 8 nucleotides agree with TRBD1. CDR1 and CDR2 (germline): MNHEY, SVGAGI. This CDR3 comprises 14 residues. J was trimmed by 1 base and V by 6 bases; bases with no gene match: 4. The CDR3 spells CASRAGGSNTEAFF. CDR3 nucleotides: TGTGCCAGCAGGGCAGGGGGCTCGAACACTGAAGCTTTCTTT.

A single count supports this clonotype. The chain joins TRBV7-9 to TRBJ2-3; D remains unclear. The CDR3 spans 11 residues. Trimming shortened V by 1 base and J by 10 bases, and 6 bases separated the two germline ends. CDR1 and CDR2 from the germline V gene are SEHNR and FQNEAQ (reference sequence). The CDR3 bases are TGTGCCAGCAGCTTAGTTGGGGCGCAGTATTTT. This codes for CASSLVGAQYF.

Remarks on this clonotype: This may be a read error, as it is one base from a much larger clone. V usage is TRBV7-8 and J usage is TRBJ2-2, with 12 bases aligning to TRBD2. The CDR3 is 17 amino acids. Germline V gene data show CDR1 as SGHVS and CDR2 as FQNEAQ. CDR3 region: CASSARLAGEGTGEPFF. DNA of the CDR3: TGCGCCAGCAGCGCCCGACTAGCGGGAGAGGGCACCGGGGAGCCGTTTTTT.

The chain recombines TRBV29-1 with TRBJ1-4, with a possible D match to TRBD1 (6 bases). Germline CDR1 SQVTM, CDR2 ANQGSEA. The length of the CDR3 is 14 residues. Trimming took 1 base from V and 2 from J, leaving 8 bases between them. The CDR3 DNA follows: TGCAGCGTTGAAGGTGGGGGCACTAATGAAAAACTGTTTTTT. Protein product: CSVEGGGTNEKLFF. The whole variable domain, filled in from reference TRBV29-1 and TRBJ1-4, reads SAVISQKPSRDICQRGTSLTIQCQVDSQVTMMFWYRQQPGQSLTLIATANQGSEATYESGFVIDKFPISRPNLTFSTLTVSNMSPEDSSIYLCSVEGGGTNEKLFFGSGTQLSVL.

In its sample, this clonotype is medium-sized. CDR3 DNA: TGTGCCAGCGGGTTAGCGGGAGGCCCGGGGGAGACCCAGTACTTC. Translating it yields CASGLAGGPGETQYF. The rearrangement uses TRBV7-9 and TRBJ2-5; 10 bases align to TRBD2. Trimming removed 8 bases from V and 5 bases from J; junction bases left unmatched: 11. CDR1 and CDR2 (germline): SEHNR, FQNEAQ (reference sequence). CDR3 size: 15 residues.

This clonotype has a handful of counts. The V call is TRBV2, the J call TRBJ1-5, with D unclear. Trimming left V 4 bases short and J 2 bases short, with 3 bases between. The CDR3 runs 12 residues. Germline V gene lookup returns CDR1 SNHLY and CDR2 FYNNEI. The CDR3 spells CASSGGNQPQHF. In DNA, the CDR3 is TGTGCCAGCAGTGGTGGCAATCAGCCCCAGCATTTT.

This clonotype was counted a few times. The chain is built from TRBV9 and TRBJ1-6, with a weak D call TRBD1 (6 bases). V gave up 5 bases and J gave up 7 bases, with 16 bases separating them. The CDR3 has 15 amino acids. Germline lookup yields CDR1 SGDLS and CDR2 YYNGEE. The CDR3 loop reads CASRGEGGENSPLHF. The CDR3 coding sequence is TGTGCCAGCAGAGGTGAAGGGGGAGAGAATTCACCCCTCCACTTT. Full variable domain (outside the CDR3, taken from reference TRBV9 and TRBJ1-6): DSGVTQTPKHLITATGQRVTLRCSPRSGDLSVYWYQQSLDQGLQFLIQYYNGEERAKGNILERFSAQQFPDLHSELNLSSLELGDSALYFCASRGEGGENSPLHFGNGTRLTVT.

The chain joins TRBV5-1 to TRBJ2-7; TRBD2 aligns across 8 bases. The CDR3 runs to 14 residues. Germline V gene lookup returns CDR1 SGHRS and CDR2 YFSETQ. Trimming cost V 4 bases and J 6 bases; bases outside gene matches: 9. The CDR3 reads CASSVAGGAGEQYF. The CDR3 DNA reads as TGCGCCAGCAGCGTGGCCGGGGGGGCGGGCGAGCAGTACTTC.

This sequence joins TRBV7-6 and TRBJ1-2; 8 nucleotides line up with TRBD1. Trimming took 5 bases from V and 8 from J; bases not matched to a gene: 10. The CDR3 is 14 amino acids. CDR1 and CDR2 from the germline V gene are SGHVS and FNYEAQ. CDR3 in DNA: TGTGCCAGCAGCCCACGGACAGGGATGGACGGCTACACCTTC. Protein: CASSPRTGMDGYTF.

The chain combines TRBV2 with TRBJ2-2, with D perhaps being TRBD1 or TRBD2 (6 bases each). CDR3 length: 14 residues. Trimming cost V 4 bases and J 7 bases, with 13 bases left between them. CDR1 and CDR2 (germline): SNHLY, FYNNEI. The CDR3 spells CASSGRGVSGELFF. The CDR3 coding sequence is TGTGCCAGCAGTGGAAGGGGGGTGAGCGGGGAGCTGTTTTTT. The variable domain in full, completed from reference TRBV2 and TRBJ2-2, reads EPEVTQTPSHQVTQMGQEVILRCVPISNHLYFYWYRQILGQKVEFLVSFYNNEISEKSEIFDDQFSVERPDGSNFTLKIRSTKLEDSAMYFCASSGRGVSGELFFGEGSRLTVL.

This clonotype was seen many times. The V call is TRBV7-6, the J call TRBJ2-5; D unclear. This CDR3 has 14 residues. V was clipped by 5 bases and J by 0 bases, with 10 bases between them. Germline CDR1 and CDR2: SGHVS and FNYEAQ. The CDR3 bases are TGTGCCAGCAGCCAAAGCCCTTACCAAGAGACCCAGTACTTC. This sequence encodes CASSQSPYQETQYF.

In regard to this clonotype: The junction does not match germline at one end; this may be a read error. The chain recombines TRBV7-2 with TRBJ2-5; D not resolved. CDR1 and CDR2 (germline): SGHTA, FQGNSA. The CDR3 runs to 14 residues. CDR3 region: CANSTDVRQEAQYF. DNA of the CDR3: TGTGCCAACAGTACGGACGTCCGCCAAGAGGCCCAGTACTTC.